A single sample is the source of the 10 T cell receptor beta chains below, sequenced in a study of regulatory T cells in long-lasting Graves disease. The authors built TCR beta libraries using iRepertoire HTBI primers and Arm-PCR of CDR3 regions. TCRdb ran MiXCR on the multiplex PCR reads and lists one entry per CDR3 protein. Here the sample spans around 470,000 distinct CDR3 sequences, roughly 15% being singletons. Time point denoted: newly diagnosed GD, antithyroid drugs for less than 3 months. The TCR library used RNA extracted from PBMCs. These records were also assigned to another study, of T cells in Graves' hyperthyroidism and ophthalmopathy.

The sequences come from peripheral blood mononuclear cells (PBMCs), collected at new diagnosis, from a patient treated with antithyroid drugs. These receptors were taken from a woman between 45 and 65 years old with Graves disease.

At least ten counts were recorded for this clonotype. The gene calls are TRBV12-3 or TRBV12-4 and TRBJ2-6, with D uncertain. V dropped 5 bases and J dropped 0 bases, with 14 bases sitting between them. The CDR3 is made up of 17 amino acids. CDR3 in DNA: TGTGCCAGCAGTCCCCACCGAGTGGCCTCTGGGGCCAACGTCCTGACTTTC. Translated, it gives CASSPHRVASGANVLTF.

The sample holds a few counts of this clonotype. J is TRBJ2-1 and V is TRBV10-3; a weak D match, TRBD2 (5 bases). V dropped 7 bases and J dropped 7 bases, with 11 bases sitting between them. CDR3 length: 12 residues. Per the germline V gene, CDR1 is ENHRY and CDR2 is SYGVKD. The CDR3 bases are TGTGCCATCAAAAGTGGGGAGAATGAGCAGTTCTTC. Translated: CAIKSGENEQFF.

This clonotype has a count of ten or more. The J gene is TRBJ2-5, the V gene TRBV18, with D unresolved. The CDR3 totals 14 residues. Trimming left V 2 bases short and J 5 bases short, with 12 bases between. Per the germline V gene, CDR1 is KGHSH and CDR2 is LQKENI. For the CDR3, the DNA is TGTGCCAGCTCACCAAGGGTAGAGAAGGAGACCCAGTACTTC. Encoded protein: CASSPRVEKETQYF.

This clonotype was seen a handful of times. V usage is TRBV5-1 and J usage is TRBJ2-7, with 13 nucleotides matching TRBD2. Germline CDR1 is SGHRS and CDR2 is YFSETQ. Germline trimming cut 0 bases from V and 7 bases from J; bases unmatched to any gene: 7. The CDR3 is 16 amino acids. The CDR3 DNA follows: TGCGCCAGCAGCTTGGGGGCGAGACTAGCGGGAGGTGAGCAGTACTTC. Translating it yields CASSLGARLAGGEQYF.

V usage is TRBV5-6 and J usage is TRBJ2-3; 8 bases match TRBD1. Germline V gene data show CDR1 as SGHDT and CDR2 as YYEEEE. Losses at the gene ends were 1 base for V and 6 bases for J; bases not matched to a gene: 7. The CDR3 consists of 15 residues. This CDR3 is CASSLQGAGYDTQYF. The DNA for the CDR3 is TGTGCCAGCAGCTTGCAGGGGGCAGGGTATGATACGCAGTATTTT.

The gene calls are TRBV5-1 and TRBJ2-1, with D possibly matching TRBD2 (6 bases). The V end was cut by 5 bases, the J end by 6 bases, with 9 bases between. Germline V CDR1 and CDR2: SGHRS, YFSETQ. The CDR3 contains 12 residues. The CDR3 protein is CASRDYVNEQFF. The CDR3 DNA reads as TGCGCCAGCAGGGACTACGTCAATGAGCAGTTCTTC.

The V call is TRBV7-6, the J call TRBJ2-3; D possibly matches TRBD1 or TRBD2 (5 bases each). CDR1 and CDR2 from the germline V gene are SGHVS and FNYEAQ. V dropped 5 bases and J dropped 8 bases, with 11 bases sitting between them. The CDR3 extends over 12 amino acids. In DNA form, the CDR3 reads TGTGCCAGCAGCCTCCCGAGGGGTACGCAGTATTTT. Protein: CASSLPRGTQYF. The variable domain in full, completed from reference TRBV7-6 and TRBJ2-3, reads GAGVSQSPRYKVTKRGQDVALRCDPISGHVSLYWYRQALGQGPEFLTYFNYEAQQDKSGLPNDRFSAERPEGSISTLTIQRTEQRDSAMYRCASSLPRGTQYFGPGTRLTVL.

This clonotype was observed a few times. The chain is built from TRBV5-5 and TRBJ2-3; 9 bases are shared with TRBD2. The V gene end was trimmed by 4 bases and the J gene end by 0 bases; junction bases not matched to a gene: 6. This CDR3 is built from 16 residues. The germline gives CDR1 SGHKS, CDR2 YYEKEE (reference sequence). The DNA of the CDR3 is TGTGCCAGCAGCCCAGGACTAGCGCCTAGCACAGATACGCAGTATTTT. It encodes CASSPGLAPSTDTQYF.

This clonotype was counted many times. The chain links TRBV30 to TRBJ1-2, with D tentatively TRBD1 (6 bases). CDR3 length equals 12 residues. Germline V gives CDR1 GTSNPN, CDR2 SVGIG (reference sequence). V lost 7 bases to trimming and J lost 6 bases, with 15 bases between them. CDR3 region: CASSGAGDGYTF. DNA for the CDR3: TGTGCCTCCTCAGGGGCAGGGGATGGCTACACCTTC.

The table lists this clonotype with many counts. The chain uses TRBV7-8 and TRBJ2-1; a possible D gene is TRBD1 (5 bases). Germline lookup yields CDR1 SGHVS and CDR2 FQNEAQ. Deletions cut 1 base from V and 3 bases from J, with 10 bases between. CDR3 length: 15 amino acids. Here the CDR3 DNA reads TGTGCCAGCAGCTTAGTCAGGGCAGACTACAATGAGCAGTTCTTC. This encodes CASSLVRADYNEQFF.